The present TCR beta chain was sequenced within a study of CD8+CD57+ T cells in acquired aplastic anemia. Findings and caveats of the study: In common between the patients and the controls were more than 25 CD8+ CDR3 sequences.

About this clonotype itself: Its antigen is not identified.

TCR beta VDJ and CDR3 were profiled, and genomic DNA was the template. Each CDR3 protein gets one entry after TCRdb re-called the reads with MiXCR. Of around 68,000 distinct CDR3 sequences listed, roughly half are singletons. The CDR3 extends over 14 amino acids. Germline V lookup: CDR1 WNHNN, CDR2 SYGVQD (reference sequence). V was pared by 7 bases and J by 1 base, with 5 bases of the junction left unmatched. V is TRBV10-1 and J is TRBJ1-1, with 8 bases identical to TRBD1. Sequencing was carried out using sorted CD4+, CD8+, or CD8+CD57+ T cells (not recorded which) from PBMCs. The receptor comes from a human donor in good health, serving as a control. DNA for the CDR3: TGCGCCAGCAAAGAGGGGACAGGGAACACTGAAGCTTTCTTT. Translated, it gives CASKEGTGNTEAFF.